The 22 T cell receptor beta chains below were found in one sample sequenced in a study of T cells after yellow fever vaccination. TCRdb redid the calling of the 5' RACE reads with MiXCR, one entry per CDR3 protein. The repertoire holds approximately 93,000 distinct CDR3 sequences, with around 5.8% as singletons. The sample was CD8+ T cells sorted from PBMCs, taken 10 days after the yellow fever booster vaccination. The receptors originated from a man in his late teens or twenties who received the YFV17D yellow fever vaccine.

The rearrangement joins TRBV7-9 to TRBJ2-2, with 7 bases matching TRBD1. This CDR3 is 13 amino acids long. The junction had 2 bases not matched to a gene; V was cut back by 8 bases and J by 2 bases. CDR1 SEHNR and CDR2 FQNEAQ come from the germline V gene (reference sequence). DNA of the CDR3: TGTGCCAGCGGGACAGATAACACCGGGGAGCTGTTTTTT. Translating gives CASGTDNTGELFF.

This clonotype was detected ten times or more. V usage is TRBV5-1 and J usage is TRBJ2-5, with 8 bases identical to TRBD1. Germline V CDR1 and CDR2: SGHRS, YFSETQ. The CDR3 consists of 15 residues. V lost 1 base and J lost 12; bases outside the gene matches: 14. CDR3 residues: CASSLRRTGPRPEYF. Written as DNA, the CDR3 is TGCGCCAGCAGCTTGCGCCGGACAGGGCCTAGGCCGGAGTACTTC.

The rearrangement joins TRBV6-2 or TRBV6-3 to TRBJ2-2; a possible D gene is TRBD2 (7 bases). The CDR3 spans 15 residues. Looked up from germline, CDR1 is MNHEY and CDR2 is SVGEGT. The V and J ends lost 5 bases and 4 bases respectively, with 14 bases between them. Here the CDR3 DNA reads TGTGCCAGCAGTGGGCGGGGGCTCCCCACCGGGGAGCTGTTTTTT. It encodes CASSGRGLPTGELFF.

This clonotype was seen more than once but under ten times. The rearrangement links TRBV7-9 to TRBJ2-1; D is ambiguous. Germline CDR1 SEHNR, CDR2 FQNEAQ (reference sequence). This CDR3 comprises 17 residues. Trimming removed 2 bases at V and 0 bases at J, with 14 bases between. CDR3 amino acids: CASSLSAVRSSYNEQFF. The CDR3 bases are TGTGCCAGCAGCTTATCGGCGGTGAGGAGCTCCTACAATGAGCAGTTCTTC.

This clonotype has a count of ten or more. The chain is built from TRBV20-1 and TRBJ2-3; 10 nucleotides line up with TRBD2. Germline CDR1 and CDR2: DFQATT and SNEGSKA (reference sequence). V was clipped by 0 bases and J by 5 bases; unmatched bases: 5. The CDR3 runs 15 residues. Here the CDR3 reads CSARETSGVVDTQYF. For the CDR3, the DNA is TGCAGTGCTAGAGAAACTAGCGGGGTCGTAGATACGCAGTATTTT.

The rearrangement joins TRBV7-8 to TRBJ2-1; no clear D gene. From germline, CDR1 is SGHVS and CDR2 FQNEAQ. V was trimmed by 5 bases and J by 0 bases, leaving 11 bases between them. The CDR3 contains 15 residues. The CDR3 DNA follows: TGTGCCAGCAGCCCTCGCCGCAGCTCCTACAATGAGCAGTTCTTC. It encodes CASSPRRSSYNEQFF.

This clonotype was seen ten or more times. The chain is built from TRBV29-1 and TRBJ2-2; 8 bases agree with TRBD2. Looked up from germline, CDR1 is SQVTM and CDR2 is ANQGSEA. V lost 3 bases to trimming and J lost 4 bases; unmatched junction nucleotides: 1. The length of the CDR3 is 13 residues. The CDR3 DNA follows: TGCAGCGTTGACGGGAGGGGCACCGGGGAGCTGTTTTTT. Translated, it gives CSVDGRGTGELFF.

The rearrangement links TRBV3-1 to TRBJ2-7; 10 nucleotides match TRBD1. The CDR3 extends over 16 amino acids. Germline loops: CDR1 LGHDT, CDR2 YNNKEL (reference sequence). The J segment lost 2 bases and the V segment lost 4 bases, leaving 8 bases of the junction unmatched. CDR3 residues: CASSPTGQGSAYEQYF. CDR3 nucleotides: TGTGCCAGCAGCCCTACGGGACAGGGGTCGGCCTACGAGCAGTACTTC.

This clonotype was observed a handful of times. The V and J genes are TRBV5-1 and TRBJ2-5; D is unclear. The CDR3 covers 11 residues. Trimming shortened V by 6 bases and J by 1 base, and 4 bases separated the two germline ends. Germline V CDR1 and CDR2: SGHRS, YFSETQ. For the CDR3, the DNA is TGCGCCAGCAAGGGCCAAGAGACCCAGTACTTC. Protein: CASKGQETQYF.

This clonotype was seen repeatedly, ten times or more. V gene TRBV2 combines with J gene TRBJ1-2; no definite D call. The germline CDR1 and CDR2 sequences are SNHLY and FYNNEI. The CDR3 consists of 14 residues. Trimming took 0 bases from V and 2 from J, leaving 7 bases between them. CDR3 coding DNA: TGTGCCAGCAGTGAAGCTAAACGGAACTATGGCTACACCTTC. Residues: CASSEAKRNYGYTF.

This sequence joins TRBV20-1 and TRBJ1-4; no firm D call. The CDR3 sequence is 12 residues long. The V gene's germline CDR1 is DFQATT and CDR2 SNEGSKA (reference sequence). V lost 0 bases and J lost 7, with 6 bases in between. CDR3 in amino acids: CSARDHVEKLFF. The CDR3 DNA follows: TGCAGTGCTAGAGATCACGTTGAAAAACTGTTTTTT.

This clonotype was detected many times. The chain links TRBV20-1 to TRBJ2-3; 9 bases line up with TRBD2. The CDR3 runs 14 residues. From germline, CDR1 is DFQATT and CDR2 SNEGSKA (reference sequence). V was clipped by 4 bases and J by 7 bases; unmatched bases: 9. CDR3 protein: CSAISGGGGNTQYF. CDR3 DNA sequence: TGCAGTGCTATTAGCGGGGGAGGCGGTAATACGCAGTATTTT.

The sample holds many counts of this clonotype. The chain joins TRBV7-8 to TRBJ2-3, with 7 bases identical to TRBD2. This CDR3 region has 14 residues. Germline loops: CDR1 SGHVS, CDR2 FQNEAQ. V lost 5 bases to trimming and J lost 1 base; unmatched junction nucleotides: 3. The CDR3 DNA reads TGTGCCAGCAGCGCCCGGGGGGGCACAGATACGCAGTATTTT. It codes for CASSARGGTDTQYF.

The chain links TRBV12-3 or TRBV12-4 to TRBJ1-5; D ambiguous. The CDR3 spans 12 residues. Trimming left V 3 bases short and J 7 bases short, with 7 bases between. CDR3 nucleotides: TGTGCCAGCAGTTTGACATTCCAGCCCCAGCATTTT. This codes for CASSLTFQPQHF.

This chain joins TRBV7-9 and TRBJ2-2, with 9 nucleotides matching TRBD1. V trimming: 3 bases; J trimming: 0 bases; junction bases outside the gene matches: 5. Germline assignment: CDR1 SEHNR and CDR2 FQNEAQ (reference sequence). CDR3 length equals 17 residues. For the CDR3, the DNA is TGTGCCAGCAGCTTCCCGGGGGACAGGGCGAACACCGGGGAGCTGTTTTTT. Translation gives CASSFPGDRANTGELFF.

J is TRBJ2-2 and V is TRBV7-6; D gene ambiguous. The CDR3 consists of 15 residues. V lost 0 bases and J lost 7, with 12 bases in between. CDR1 is SGHVS and CDR2 is FNYEAQ in the germline V gene. In DNA, the CDR3 is TGTGCCAGCAGCTTAGCGCTGGGTCAGAGCGGGGAGCTGTTTTTT. This codes for CASSLALGQSGELFF.

This clonotype occurred a few times. The rearrangement joins TRBV7-2 to TRBJ2-7, with D tentatively TRBD2 (6 bases). The CDR3 is 13 amino acids. The V gene lost 5 bases and the J gene lost 6 bases, with 14 bases spanning the gap. Germline-derived CDR1 and CDR2 are SGHTA and FQGNSA. The CDR3 here is CASSPPGGIEQYV. CDR3 DNA: TGTGCCAGCAGCCCGCCCGGGGGTATCGAGCAGTACGTC.

This clonotype has ten or more counts. The chain employs TRBV20-1 and TRBJ2-3; TRBD2 matches at 11 bases. The CDR3 loop spans 15 amino acids. Germline V gene data show CDR1 as DFQATT and CDR2 as SNEGSKA (reference sequence). Trimming took 3 bases from V and 6 from J; bases not matched to a gene: 8. CDR3 residues: CSASQTSGVGDTQYF. The CDR3 DNA sequence: TGCAGTGCTAGCCAGACTAGCGGGGTTGGGGATACGCAGTATTTT.

This clonotype was found a few times. The chain uses TRBV6-2 or TRBV6-3 and TRBJ1-2; tentatively, D is TRBD1 (6 bases). The CDR3 contains 13 residues. V was clipped by 5 bases and J by 2 bases, with 9 bases between them. Germline CDR1 is MNHEY and CDR2 is SVGEGT. The CDR3 DNA sequence: TGTGCCAGCAGTACGACAGGAAACTATGGCTACACCTTC. Amino acid sequence: CASSTTGNYGYTF.

This clonotype occurred a few times. The J gene is TRBJ1-4, the V gene TRBV5-4; 11 nucleotides align to TRBD1. This CDR3 is 15 amino acids long. Trimming removed 4 bases from V and 8 bases from J; junction bases left unmatched: 7. Germline CDR1 and CDR2: SGHNT and YYREEE (reference sequence). CDR3 nucleotides: TGTGCCAGCAGCGGACAGGGGGCGCATCAGGAAAAACTGTTTTTT. Translating it yields CASSGQGAHQEKLFF.

This clonotype has a handful of counts. The chain employs TRBV19 and TRBJ2-1; TRBD2 agrees at 7 bases. V shed 4 bases, J shed 3 bases, and the junction held 6 bases outside the gene matches. Germline CDR1 reads LNHDA; CDR2 reads SQIVND (reference sequence). The CDR3 runs 15 residues. In DNA form, the CDR3 reads TGTGCCAGTAGTAGTTCAGCGGGGAACTACAATGAGCAGTTCTTC. Its translation is CASSSSAGNYNEQFF.

This clonotype has at least ten counts. This sequence joins TRBV7-9 and TRBJ2-5; TRBD2 agrees at 7 bases. This CDR3 is 14 amino acids long. The germline gives CDR1 SEHNR, CDR2 FQNEAQ (reference sequence). V shed 5 bases, J shed 3 bases, and the junction held 6 bases outside the gene matches. The CDR3 reads CASSPPGTKETQYF. DNA for the CDR3: TGTGCCAGCAGCCCCCCTGGGACTAAAGAGACCCAGTACTTC.